Following are 22 T cell receptor beta chains from one sample sequenced in a study of tumor-infiltrating lymphocytes in primary liver carcinoma. Production of TCR beta cDNA used 500 ng total RNA together with a constant-region primer. Slightly modified ARM-PCR served as the procedure for the TCR beta libraries. These libraries came from three rounds of nested multiplex PCR. The opening two PCR rounds, around 9 cycles each, paired TRBV1-TRBV30 forward primers with a C-beta reverse primer. One entry per CDR3 protein results from TCRdb running MiXCR on the multiplex PCR reads. The sample shows approximately 330,000 distinct CDR3 sequences, 65% of them seen only once. Extraction also yielded germline DNA, while blood RNA was obtained from unsorted whole blood. What was sequenced was peripheral blood. The source of these receptors is a middle-aged man with primary liver carcinoma and hepatitis B virus infection.

About this clonotype itself: A read error is likely, as this CDR3 ends without the conserved phenylalanine or tryptophan. V usage is TRBV11-3 and J usage is TRBJ2-1; tentatively, D is TRBD1 (5 bases). The germline V gene encodes CDR1 SGHNT and CDR2 YENEEA. This CDR3 has 13 amino acids. The CDR3 region has the DNA TGTGCCAGCAGCATAGATGGGGCGGCGGAGCAGTTCTTA. The encoded protein is CASSIDGAAEQFL.

The chain has TRBV5-1 and TRBJ1-1; D perhaps matches TRBD1 (6 bases). V dropped 5 bases and J dropped 2 bases, with 16 bases sitting between them. Germline CDR1 SGHRS, CDR2 YFSETQ. This CDR3 comprises 15 residues. The CDR3 reads CASRLPGAGNTEAFF. The CDR3 region has the DNA TGCGCCAGCAGACTTCCGGGGGCTGGAAACACTGAAGCTTTCTTT. Using reference TRBV5-1 and TRBJ1-1 for the parts outside the CDR3, the full variable domain is KAGVTQTPRYLIKTRGQQVTLSCSPISGHRSVSWYQQTPGQGLQFLFEYFSETQRNKGNFPGRFSGRQFSNSRSEMNVSTLELGDSALYLCASRLPGAGNTEAFFGQGTRLTVV.

This clonotype was recorded once. The CDR3: CASSTVGGWIEAFF. The CDR3 coding sequence is TGTGCCAGCAGCACAGTCGGGGGATGGATTGAAGCTTTCTTT. The genes are TRBV11-2 and TRBJ1-1; D perhaps matches TRBD1 (5 bases). The CDR3 is made up of 14 amino acids. With 5 bases removed from V and 7 bases from J, the gap between germline ends came to 17 bases. CDR1 SGHAT and CDR2 FQNNGV come from the germline V gene.

The chain combines TRBV11-2 with TRBJ2-5; 10 bases match TRBD2. The CDR3 covers 15 residues. Germline V gene sequence: CDR1 SGHAT, CDR2 FQNNGV. Trimming cost V 5 bases and J 1 base; bases outside gene matches: 4. Written as DNA, the CDR3 is TGTGCCAGCAGCCCTCTAGCGGGAGTCCAAGAGACCCAGTACTTC. As protein: CASSPLAGVQETQYF.

About this clonotype: A much larger clone differs from this one at a single base, so this may be a read error. The V gene is TRBV10-3, the J gene TRBJ2-7; 8 bases fit TRBD1. V was clipped by 2 bases and J by 4 bases; unmatched bases: 7. The CDR3 is 15 amino acids. From germline, CDR1 is ENHRY and CDR2 SYGVKD. CDR3 in amino acids: CAISERDRRLYEQYF. CDR3 DNA sequence: TGTGCCATCAGTGAGAGGGACAGGAGGCTTTACGAGCAGTACTTC.

About this clonotype: A junction boundary mismatches the germline segment, possibly from a read error. V and J are TRBV10-2 and TRBJ2-7; TRBD1 matches at 8 bases. CDR3 length: 14 residues. Germline lookup yields CDR1 WSHSY and CDR2 SAAADI. In DNA form, the CDR3 reads TGCGTCAGCACAAGGACAGGGACCTTACGGGAGCAGTACTTC. Translating it yields CVSTRTGTLREQYF.

The V and J genes are TRBV10-3 and TRBJ2-7; 8 bases line up with TRBD1. Germline V gene sequence: CDR1 ENHRY, CDR2 SYGVKD. This CDR3 comprises 16 residues. The V and J ends lost 4 bases and 4 bases, in that order; junction bases with no gene match: 12. For the CDR3, the DNA is TGTGCCATCAGTGCCGGCTCGTGGACAGGGAAATACGAGCAGTACTTC. Its protein is CAISAGSWTGKYEQYF.

Regarding this clonotype: A junction boundary mismatches the germline segment, possibly from a read error. V and J are TRBV14 and TRBJ1-1; tentatively, D is TRBD1 (5 bases). In germline, CDR1 is SGHDN, CDR2 FVKESK. CDR3 length equals 15 residues. The CDR3 sequence: CARSQDPPGWTEAFF. The CDR3 DNA follows: TGTGCCAGGAGCCAAGATCCGCCAGGGTGGACTGAAGCTTTCTTT.

The chain is built from TRBV11-2 and TRBJ2-1; tentative D call: TRBD2 (6 bases). The CDR3 runs 14 residues. V lost 3 bases, J lost 8 bases, and 14 bases lay in between. CDR1 SGHAT and CDR2 FQNNGV come from the germline V gene. CDR3 DNA sequence: TGTGCCAGCAGCTTGGGGGGATTAGGAGATGAGCAGTTCTTC. It translates to CASSLGGLGDEQFF. The full variable domain, rest sourced from reference TRBV11-2 and TRBJ2-1, is EAGVAQSPRYKIIEKRQSVAFWCNPISGHATLYWYQQILGQGPKLLIQFQNNGVVDDSQLPKDRFSAERLKGVDSTLKIQPAKLEDSAVYLCASSLGGLGDEQFFGPGTRLTVL.

In regard to this clonotype: At one end the junction does not follow the germline gene, possibly because of a read error. The chain recombines TRBV28 with TRBJ1-1, with D perhaps matching TRBD1 (5 bases). Germline-derived CDR1 and CDR2 are MDHEN and SYDVKM. The CDR3 is 14 residues long. In nucleotides, the CDR3 is TGTGCCAGCAGTTTTAGCAGCCCCGGGGGGGGTGCTCTCTTT. This encodes CASSFSSPGGGALF.

Of note for this clonotype: One base away lies a much larger clone, so this may be a sequencing read error. V is TRBV6-6 and J is TRBJ1-1, with D maybe TRBD1 (5 bases). The CDR3 contains 17 residues. Germline CDR1 reads MNHNY; CDR2 reads SVGAGI (reference sequence). CDR3 residues: CVSSYLRPGPGNTEAFF. DNA of the CDR3: TGTGTCAGCAGCTATCTCCGGCCGGGACCTGGGAACACTGAAGCTTTCTTT.

V usage is TRBV29-1 and J usage is TRBJ1-1; D possibly corresponds to TRBD1 (5 bases). Trimming removed 8 bases from V and 1 base from J, with 20 bases in between. CDR1 is SQVTM and CDR2 is ANQGSEA in the germline V gene. The CDR3 has 15 amino acids. The CDR3 loop is CSLSAPGLTNTEAFF. Written as DNA, the CDR3 is TGCAGCCTCAGCGCCCCGGGACTGACGAACACTGAAGCTTTCTTT.

Details on this clonotype: A single base separates this from a much larger clone, so it may be a read error. This sequence joins TRBV12-3 or TRBV12-4 and TRBJ1-1, with no clear D. This CDR3 spans 13 amino acids. Here the CDR3 DNA reads TGTGCCAGCAGTTCCAATATGAACACTGAAGTTTTCTTT. Protein: CASSSNMNTEVFF.

Worth noting for this clonotype: Without the conserved terminal phenylalanine or tryptophan, this CDR3 likely stems from a read error. V usage is TRBV11-2 and J usage is TRBJ2-7; D call uncertain. CDR1 and CDR2 from the germline V gene are SGHAT and FQNNGV. The CDR3 is 12 residues long. The CDR3 DNA reads as TGTGCCTGCAGCCCCCAATGGTACGAGCAGTACCTC. Its translation is CACSPQWYEQYL.

The J gene is TRBJ2-3, the V gene TRBV12-3 or TRBV12-4; 14 nucleotides agree with TRBD2. Trimming removed 5 bases from V and 11 bases from J; junction bases left unmatched: 12. The CDR3 consists of 16 residues. CDR3 bases: TGTGCCAGCAGTCTACAAGGGACTAGCGGGAGCGTTAGGCAGTATTTT. Protein: CASSLQGTSGSVRQYF.

To note about this clonotype: Being one base from a much bigger clone, this may be a read error. This chain links TRBV6-5 with TRBJ2-5; D might be TRBD2 (6 bases). CDR1 MNHEY and CDR2 SVGAGI come from the germline V gene. The CDR3 length is 11 residues. CDR3 bases: TGTGCCAGCAGTAAACTACCGGGAGAGAACTTC. The encoded protein is CASSKLPGENF.

This clonotype has more than one count but fewer than ten. The rearrangement links TRBV5-1 to TRBJ2-5, with TRBD2 as a possible D gene (6 bases). The V end was cut by 2 bases, the J end by 5 bases, with 13 bases between. CDR3 length: 14 residues. From germline, CDR1 is SGHRS and CDR2 YFSETQ. CDR3 loop: CASSFEGGGETQYF. CDR3 bases: TGCGCCAGCAGCTTTGAGGGAGGCGGCGAGACCCAGTACTTC.

This clonotype has ten or more counts. CDR3 residues: CASREGTEAFF. For the CDR3, the DNA is TGTGCCAGCAGGGAGGGTACTGAAGCTTTCTTT. The gene calls are TRBV6-6 and TRBJ1-1; D ambiguous. V dropped 6 bases and J dropped 5 bases, with 7 bases sitting between them. This CDR3 has 11 amino acids. In germline, CDR1 is MNHNY, CDR2 SVGAGI (reference sequence).

This clonotype was seen repeatedly, ten times or more. The J gene is TRBJ2-2, the V gene TRBV6-1, with TRBD1 identical over 8 bases. The CDR3 has 15 amino acids. V lost 5 bases to trimming and J lost 1 base; unmatched junction nucleotides: 3. Germline CDR1 is MNHNS and CDR2 is SASEGT. The CDR3 region is CASSQGAGNTGELFF. CDR3 nucleotide sequence: TGTGCCAGCAGTCAGGGGGCAGGGAACACCGGGGAGCTGTTTTTT.

Ten or more counts support this clonotype. The chain carries TRBV4-1 and TRBJ2-5; no firm D call. Germline-derived CDR1 and CDR2 are MGHRA and YSYEKL. Trimming cost V 1 base and J 10 bases, with 16 bases left between them. The CDR3 sequence is 14 residues long. Written as DNA, the CDR3 is TGCGCCAGCAGCCAAGTTCCAGTCGGTTTAATCCAGTACTTC. This gives the protein CASSQVPVGLIQYF.

Concerning this clonotype: A clone one base away is much larger, so this may be a read error. This rearrangement joins TRBV6-5 to TRBJ1-1; D is uncertain. The length of the CDR3 is 15 residues. Looked up from germline, CDR1 is MNHEY and CDR2 is SVGAGI. V lost 2 bases to trimming and J lost 10 bases, with 20 bases between them. CDR3 loop: CASSYPSFSPSGAFF. The DNA for the CDR3 is TGTGCCAGCAGTTACCCGAGTTTTTCACCCTCAGGAGCTTTCTTT.

A few counts support this clonotype. The chain carries TRBV28 and TRBJ1-3, with 8 bases lining up with TRBD1. The junction had 6 bases not matched to a gene; V was cut back by 6 bases and J by 2 bases. The CDR3 is 15 residues long. Germline V gene sequence: CDR1 MDHEN, CDR2 SYDVKM. CDR3 DNA: TGTGCCAGCAGCACGACAGGGGCTACTGGAAACACCATATATTTT. It encodes CASSTTGATGNTIYF.